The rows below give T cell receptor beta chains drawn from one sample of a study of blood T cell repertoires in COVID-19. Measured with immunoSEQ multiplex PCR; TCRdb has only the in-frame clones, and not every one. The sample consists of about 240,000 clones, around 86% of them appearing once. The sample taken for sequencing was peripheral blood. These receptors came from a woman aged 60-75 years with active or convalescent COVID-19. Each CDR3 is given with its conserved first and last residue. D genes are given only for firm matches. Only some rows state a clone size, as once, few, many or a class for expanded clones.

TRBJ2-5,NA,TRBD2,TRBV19,TGTGCCTCTATGCCCGGTGCGGGGGGGACTGAGACCCAGTACTTC,CASMPGAGGTETQYF
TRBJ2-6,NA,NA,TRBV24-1,TGTGCCACCAGTGAGAGGGACTCTGGGGCCAACGTCCTGACTTTC,CATSERDSGANVLTF
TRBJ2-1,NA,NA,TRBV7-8,TGTGCCAGCAGCCAGGGGGGGAACTACAATGAGCAGTTCTTC,CASSQGGNYNEQFF
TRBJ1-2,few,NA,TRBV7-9,TGTGCCAGCAGCCTCAACAGGGAAGCTAACTATGGCTACACCTTC,CASSLNREANYGYTF
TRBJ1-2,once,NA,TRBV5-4,TGTGCCAGCAGCTTGATGGGGGCTCCTAACTATGGCTACACCTTC,CASSLMGAPNYGYTF
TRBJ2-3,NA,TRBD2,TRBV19,TGTGCCAGTAGTATAGGCGGGGGGACAGATACGCAGTATTTT,CASSIGGGTDTQYF
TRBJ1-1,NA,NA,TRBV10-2,TGCGCCAGCAGTGAGGTAGGAGGGGACACTGAAGCTTTCTTT,CASSEVGGDTEAFF
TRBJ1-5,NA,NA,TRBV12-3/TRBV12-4,TGTGCCAGCAGCCAGGGTCAGCCCCAGCATTTT,CASSQGQPQHF
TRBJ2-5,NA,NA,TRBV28,TGTGCCAGCAGGCCTCGGCTTTTGATAACAGAGTACCAAGAGACCCAGTACTTC,CASRPRLLITEYQETQYF
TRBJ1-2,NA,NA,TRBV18,TGTGCCAGCTCACCAACCAGGAACAGGGTAACCTATGGCTACACCTTC,CASSPTRNRVTYGYTF
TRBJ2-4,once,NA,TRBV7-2,TGTGCCAGCAGCTTAGGTGCGGAAAACATTCAGTACTTC,CASSLGAENIQYF
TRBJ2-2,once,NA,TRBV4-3,TGCGCCAGCAGCCAAGAGGCTCACGCGAACACCGGGGAGCTGTTTTTT,CASSQEAHANTGELFF
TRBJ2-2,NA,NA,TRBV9,TGTGCCAGCAGCGTACGTCCAGCGGGGAACACCGGGGAGCTGTTTTTT,CASSVRPAGNTGELFF
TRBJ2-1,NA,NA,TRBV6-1,TGTGCCAGCAGTGAAGCCATCCGGAATGAGCAGTTCTTC,CASSEAIRNEQFF
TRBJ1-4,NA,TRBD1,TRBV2,TGTGCCAGCAGTGGACAGGGTGAAAAACTGTTTTTT,CASSGQGEKLFF
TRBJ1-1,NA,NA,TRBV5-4,TGTGCCAGCAGCGTGAGAGGGGGCACTGAAGCTTTCTTT,CASSVRGGTEAFF
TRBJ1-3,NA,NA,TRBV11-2,TGTGCCAGCAGCTTAGGCCCAACCGGGAGGGGCTCTGGAAACACCATATATTTT,CASSLGPTGRGSGNTIYF
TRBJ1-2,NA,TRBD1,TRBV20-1,TGCAGTGCTAGTCGCGCGGACAGGGATAACTATGGCTACACCTTC,CSASRADRDNYGYTF
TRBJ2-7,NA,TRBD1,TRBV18,TGTGCCAGCTCAAACCAGGGACAGGGAGTACGGGAGCAGTACTTC,CASSNQGQGVREQYF
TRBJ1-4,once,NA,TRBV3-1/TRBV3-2,TGTGCCAGCACAGATAGGGGCAATGGATTATCTAATGAAAAACTGTTTTTT,CASTDRGNGLSNEKLFF
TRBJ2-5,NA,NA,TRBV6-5,TGTGCCAGCAGTTTGAGGACACCCCAAGAGACCCAGTACTTC,CASSLRTPQETQYF
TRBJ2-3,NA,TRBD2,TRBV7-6,TGTGCCAGCAGCTTAGGAGCGGGGAACACAGATACGCAGTATTTT,CASSLGAGNTDTQYF
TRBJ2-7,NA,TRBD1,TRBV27,TGTGCCAGCAGTTTAGAGCGGACAGGCGCCTACGAGCAGTACTTC,CASSLERTGAYEQYF
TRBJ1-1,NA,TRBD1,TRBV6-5,TGTGCCAGCACCTTCTTCGGGACAGGAGGTACTGAAGCTTTCTTT,CASTFFGTGGTEAFF
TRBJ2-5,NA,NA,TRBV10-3,TGTGCCATCAGTGAGGAGACAGCCCAAGAGACCCAGTACTTC,CAISEETAQETQYF
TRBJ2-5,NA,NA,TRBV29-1,TGCAGCGTTGGGCAGGAGACCCAGTACTTC,CSVGQETQYF
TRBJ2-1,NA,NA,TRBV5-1,TGCGCCAGCAGCTCCCAACTCCCGAGCTCCTACAATGAGCAGTTCTTC,CASSSQLPSSYNEQFF
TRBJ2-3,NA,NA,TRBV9,TGTGCCAGCAGCCCGGGAAGGCAGGCTAGCACAGATACGCAGTATTTT,CASSPGRQASTDTQYF
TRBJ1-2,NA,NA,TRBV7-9,TGTGCCAGCAGCTTAGATCTCAGGGTTGGCTACACCTTC,CASSLDLRVGYTF
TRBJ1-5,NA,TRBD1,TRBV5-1,TGCGCCAGCAGCCCCGGACAGGGGTCGTCTCAGCCCCAGCATTTT,CASSPGQGSSQPQHF
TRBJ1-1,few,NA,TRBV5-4,TGTGCCAGCAGCGGCGGGAGGAACACTGAAGCTTTCTTT,CASSGGRNTEAFF
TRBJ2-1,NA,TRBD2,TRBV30,TGTGCCTGGAGTAGCGGGGTACCATACAATGAGCAGTTCTTC,CAWSSGVPYNEQFF
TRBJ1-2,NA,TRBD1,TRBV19,TGTGCCAGTAGTACGACCACAGGGGCGCCTGGCTATGGCTACACCTTC,CASSTTTGAPGYGYTF
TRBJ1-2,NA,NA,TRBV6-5,TGTGCCAGCAGTTACTCGAGCGGAAACTATGGCTACACCTTC,CASSYSSGNYGYTF
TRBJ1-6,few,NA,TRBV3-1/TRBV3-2,TGTGCCAGCAGCCCGAATGAACAGTCACCCCTCCACTTT,CASSPNEQSPLHF
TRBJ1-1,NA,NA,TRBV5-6,TGTGCCAGCAGTCGAGGGATCCTCATGAACACTGAAGCTTTCTTT,CASSRGILMNTEAFF
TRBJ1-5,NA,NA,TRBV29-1,TGCAGCGTGCGACAGGAAGACCAGCCCCAGCATTTT,CSVRQEDQPQHF
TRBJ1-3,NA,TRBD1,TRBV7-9,TGTGCCAGCAGCTCCCGGACAGGGGTGGGCGCACCTGGAAACACCATATATTTT,CASSSRTGVGAPGNTIYF
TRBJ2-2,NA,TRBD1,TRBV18,TGTGCCAGCTCACCGCGAATCGGACCGGGACAGGTCAACACCGGGGAGCTGTTTTTT,CASSPRIGPGQVNTGELFF
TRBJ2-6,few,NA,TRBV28,TGTGCCAGCAGCCAAGGGGGCTCTGGGGCCAACGTCCTGACTTTC,CASSQGGSGANVLTF
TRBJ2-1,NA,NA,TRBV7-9,TGTGCCAGCAGCTTAGATCTCTACAATGAGCAGTTCTTC,CASSLDLYNEQFF